This T cell receptor (beta chain) is from a study of blood T cell repertoires in COVID-19. About the study: Researchers got acute and convalescent COVID-19 samples from the United States, Italy and Spain.

The assay was immunoSEQ multiplex PCR, and TCRdb's table has in-frame clones only and misses some. Of some 100,000 clones in the sample, just over 85% were seen once. Germline lookup yields CDR1 SGHDT and CDR2 YYEEEE. This CDR3 spans 16 amino acids. Trimming shortened V by 4 bases and J by 3 bases, and 19 bases separated the two germline ends. The receptor comes from a man aged 50-60 years with COVID-19, enrolled during active disease. The rearrangement uses TRBV5-6 and TRBJ1-2; D not resolved. The sample was peripheral blood. CDR3 bases: TGTGCCAGCAGCCCTACCGCGGCCCCAGCGGACTATGGCTACACCTTC. This gives the protein CASSPTAAPADYGYTF. Looking up the rest from reference TRBV5-6 and TRBJ1-2 gives the full variable domain: DAGVTQSPTHLIKTRGQQVTLRCSPKSGHDTVSWYQQALGQGPQFIFQYYEEEERQRGNFPDRFSGHQFPNYSSELNVNALLLGDSALYLCASSPTAAPADYGYTFGSGTRLTVV.